One T cell receptor (beta chain) is described in this entry. The sample belongs to a study of shared T cell receptors in the human thymus. The CDR3 has 15 residues. V lost 4 bases to trimming and J lost 2 bases; unmatched junction nucleotides: 1. Germline CDR1 and CDR2: SGHAT and FQNNGV. The protocol was immunoSEQ multiplex PCR, while the TCRdb copy is restricted to in-frame clones and leaves out a portion. The sample holds about 380,000 clones; approximately 95% are singletons and the top ten take approximately 0.02%. The chain carries TRBV11-2 and TRBJ2-6; 8 bases align to TRBD1. The source of this sequence is a human donor. Sequenced input: thymocytes. The CDR3 region has the DNA TGTGCCAGCAGCTGGACAGGGCCTGGGGCCAACGTCCTGACTTTC. As protein: CASSWTGPGANVLTF.